Below, 30 T cell receptor beta chains from the same sample are listed, as sequenced in a study of T-cell memory formation after mild COVID-19. In TCRdb, the 5' RACE reads were re-called with MiXCR into one record per CDR3 protein. This sample yields around 430,000 distinct CDR3 sequences, of which roughly 15% are seen a single time; 20% to 25% belongs to the top ten. Sequencing was done on a sample of PBMCs or a T cell subset sorted from them (not recorded which). All receptors derive from a man younger than 30 who had mild COVID-19 (a few samples of this study predate the infection). Cell type and time point are not known.

This clonotype was observed a handful of times. The chain uses TRBV7-9 and TRBJ2-5, with D uncertain. The V gene's germline CDR1 is SEHNR and CDR2 FQNEAQ (reference sequence). The CDR3 is 13 amino acids. The V end lost 7 bases, the J end lost 2 bases, and 11 bases lay between the germline ends. The DNA of the CDR3 is TGTGCCAGCACACTTGGCAGGCAAGAGACCCAGTACTTC. It is translated as CASTLGRQETQYF. Combining the CDR3 with reference TRBV7-9 and TRBJ2-5 gives the whole variable domain DTGVSQNPRHKITKRGQNVTFRCDPISEHNRLYWYRQTLGQGPEFLTYFQNEAQLEKSRLLSDRFSAERPKGSFSTLEIQRTEQGDSAMYLCASTLGRQETQYFGPGTRLLVL.

This clonotype was found a few times. The rearrangement joins TRBV7-9 to TRBJ2-2, with 8 bases matching TRBD1. The germline V gene encodes CDR1 SEHNR and CDR2 FQNEAQ (reference sequence). The junction had 5 bases not matched to a gene; V was cut back by 1 base and J by 4 bases. The CDR3 is 16 residues long. The CDR3 sequence is CASSLGWDRSTGELFF. CDR3 DNA sequence: TGTGCCAGCAGCTTAGGATGGGACAGGAGCACCGGGGAGCTGTTTTTT.

The chain has TRBV20-1 and TRBJ1-1; TRBD1 matches 11 bases. The junction had 12 bases not matched to a gene; V was cut back by 3 bases and J by 3 bases. The CDR3 covers 17 residues. Germline assignment: CDR1 DFQATT and CDR2 SNEGSKA (reference sequence). In DNA form, the CDR3 reads TGCAGTGCTAGGACGGACAGGGGGCGCTGGGAGGACACTGAAGCTTTCTTT. Encoded protein: CSARTDRGRWEDTEAFF.

This clonotype was detected only a few times. The chain recombines TRBV10-3 with TRBJ2-7, with TRBD1 as a possible D gene (6 bases). Germline assignment: CDR1 ENHRY and CDR2 SYGVKD. The V gene lost 6 bases and the J gene lost 7 bases, with 16 bases spanning the gap. This CDR3 is 13 amino acids long. Here the CDR3 DNA reads TGTGCCATCAGATCCCTCAGGGGCGGGGAGCAGTACTTC. Translation: CAIRSLRGGEQYF.

This clonotype has at least ten counts. The chain carries TRBV5-4 and TRBJ2-4; D unclear. Germline V gene lookup returns CDR1 SGHNT and CDR2 YYREEE (reference sequence). V was pared by 0 bases and J by 2 bases, with 6 bases between. This CDR3 has 14 residues. The CDR3 here is CASSLAGPKNIQYF. For the CDR3, the DNA is TGTGCCAGCAGCTTGGCCGGCCCCAAAAACATTCAGTACTTC.

This clonotype turned up a few times. This chain joins TRBV7-3 and TRBJ2-5; TRBD2 matches 12 bases. V dropped 5 bases and J dropped 1; count of bases not matched to a gene: 5. Germline loops: CDR1 SGHTA, CDR2 FQGTGA. This CDR3 has 16 residues. Here the CDR3 reads CASSLTSGGTQETQYF. The CDR3 coding sequence is TGTGCCAGCAGCCTCACTAGCGGGGGGACCCAAGAGACCCAGTACTTC.

The CDR3 DNA sequence: TGTGCCAGCAGTTCTCGACAGGGGGCCCCTGAAGCTTTCTTT. It codes for CASSSRQGAPEAFF. This rearrangement joins TRBV12-3 or TRBV12-4 to TRBJ1-1; 10 nucleotides agree with TRBD1. J gave up 6 bases and V 4 bases, and 5 bases lay outside the gene matches. CDR3 length: 14 residues.

This clonotype came up a few times. V usage is TRBV14 and J usage is TRBJ1-5; 7 bases line up with TRBD1. The CDR3 is 17 residues long. The V gene's germline CDR1 is SGHDN and CDR2 FVKESK. With V trimmed by 4 bases and J by 1 base, 10 bases remained unmatched. Written as DNA, the CDR3 is TGTGCCAGCAGCCCTGAATCACACAGGGGAAGCAATCAGCCCCAGCATTTT. This sequence encodes CASSPESHRGSNQPQHF.

This clonotype was counted between two and nine times. The CDR3 bases are TGTGCCAGCAGCTTAGCGGGACAGCCGAACACTGAAGCTTTCTTT. Residues: CASSLAGQPNTEAFF. The rearrangement links TRBV7-9 to TRBJ1-1; 7 bases fit TRBD1. V shed 0 bases, J shed 1 base, and the junction held 2 bases outside the gene matches. The CDR3 runs to 15 residues. Germline V lookup: CDR1 SEHNR, CDR2 FQNEAQ (reference sequence).

The chain has TRBV7-2 and TRBJ1-2; D uncertain. CDR1 and CDR2 from the germline V gene are SGHTA and FQGNSA. This CDR3 is 13 amino acids long. V was shortened by 5 bases and J by 5 bases, with 12 bases between the two germline ends. The CDR3 DNA is TGTGCCAGCAGCCCTATCAGCTTTTATGGCTACACCTTC. It codes for CASSPISFYGYTF.

The chain carries TRBV12-3 or TRBV12-4 and TRBJ2-6; D possibly corresponds to TRBD2 (6 bases). Trimming removed 0 bases at V and 11 bases at J, with 14 bases between. The CDR3 runs 15 residues. In DNA, the CDR3 is TGTGCCAGCAGTTTAGCGTCATCAGGAGGGGACGTCCTGACTTTC. Amino acid sequence: CASSLASSGGDVLTF.

CDR3 bases: TGCAGCGTTGAAAAGGGAAACACTGAAGCTTTCTTT. Protein product: CSVEKGNTEAFF. The rearrangement links TRBV29-1 to TRBJ1-1; D remains unclear. The ends were cut back, 2 bases at V and 2 bases at J, with 6 bases in the middle. The CDR3 runs 12 residues. Germline V gives CDR1 SQVTM, CDR2 ANQGSEA.

This clonotype has just a few counts. The CDR3 region has the DNA TGTGCCAGCAGAAGATCCCACACAGATACGCAGTATTTT. It translates to CASRRSHTDTQYF. This chain uses TRBV27 with TRBJ2-3; D uncertain. Germline CDR1 reads MNHEY; CDR2 reads SMNVEV (reference sequence). V shed 6 bases and J shed 2 bases, with 9 bases lying between them. The CDR3 extends over 13 amino acids.

This clonotype was detected only a few times. The chain carries TRBV12-3 or TRBV12-4 and TRBJ2-4; tentatively, D is TRBD2 (6 bases). The ends were cut back, 3 bases at V and 6 bases at J, with 12 bases in the middle. CDR3 length: 14 amino acids. The CDR3: CASSLRGPLNIQYF. The CDR3 DNA reads as TGTGCCAGCAGTTTGCGGGGCCCGCTAAACATTCAGTACTTC.

This chain connects TRBV5-1 to TRBJ1-1, with TRBD1 matching over 7 bases. The CDR3 is made up of 14 amino acids. Looked up from germline, CDR1 is SGHRS and CDR2 is YFSETQ. Unmatched junction bases numbered 2, after V lost 1 base and J lost 2 bases. CDR3 region: CASSLPGGNTEAFF. CDR3 DNA: TGCGCCAGCAGCTTGCCAGGGGGTAACACTGAAGCTTTCTTT.

This clonotype occurred many times. V gene TRBV6-5 combines with J gene TRBJ2-7, with D perhaps TRBD1 (7 bases). From germline, CDR1 is MNHEY and CDR2 SVGAGI. The CDR3 is 15 residues long. Trimming cost V 2 bases and J 6 bases, with 17 bases left between them. The CDR3 reads CASSYRVSGGREQYF. The CDR3 bases are TGTGCCAGCAGTTACCGGGTGTCAGGGGGGCGCGAGCAGTACTTC.

J is TRBJ2-7 and V is TRBV2, with 15 bases that match TRBD2. The CDR3 runs 14 residues. The trim removed 9 bases at V and 6 bases at J, leaving 6 bases unmatched. Germline CDR1 SNHLY, CDR2 FYNNEI. The CDR3 loop reads CASTGTSGGPEQYF. The CDR3 region has the DNA TGTGCCAGTACCGGGACTAGCGGGGGGCCCGAGCAGTACTTC. The whole variable domain, filled in from reference TRBV2 and TRBJ2-7, reads EPEVTQTPSHQVTQMGQEVILRCVPISNHLYFYWYRQILGQKVEFLVSFYNNEISEKSEIFDDQFSVERPDGSNFTLKIRSTKLEDSAMYFCASTGTSGGPEQYFGPGTRLTVT.

The chain is built from TRBV2 and TRBJ2-1; D not resolved. The CDR3 loop spans 13 amino acids. CDR1 is SNHLY and CDR2 is FYNNEI in the germline V gene. The V end lost 3 bases, the J end lost 9 bases, and 12 bases lay between the germline ends. The CDR3 loop reads CASSELESTEQFF. Written as DNA, the CDR3 is TGTGCCAGCAGTGAGCTTGAGTCGACTGAGCAGTTCTTC.

This clonotype appeared a few times. The gene calls are TRBV5-4 and TRBJ2-5; TRBD1 might be the D (5 bases). Germline V lookup: CDR1 SGHNT, CDR2 YYREEE (reference sequence). V lost 6 bases and J lost 2, with 14 bases in between. The CDR3 has 14 amino acids. The CDR3 DNA is TGTGCCAGCACCCAAGGACAAAAACAAGAGACCCAGTACTTC. Protein: CASTQGQKQETQYF.

The sample holds a few counts of this clonotype. V and J are TRBV9 and TRBJ2-1; D is undetermined. Germline lookup yields CDR1 SGDLS and CDR2 YYNGEE. The CDR3 is made up of 15 amino acids. Trimming shortened V by 0 bases and J by 0 bases, and 7 bases separated the two germline ends. The CDR3 coding sequence is TGTGCCAGCAGCGTAGTTCCGAGCTCCTACAATGAGCAGTTCTTC. This codes for CASSVVPSSYNEQFF.

This clonotype was picked up a small number of times. This chain connects TRBV5-1 to TRBJ2-3; D gene uncertain. The CDR3 has 14 residues. Germline CDR1 is SGHRS and CDR2 is YFSETQ. Deletions cut 0 bases from V and 0 bases from J, with 5 bases between. The CDR3 protein is CASSLARSTDTQYF. CDR3 sequence (DNA): TGCGCCAGCAGCTTGGCCCGAAGCACAGATACGCAGTATTTT. The full variable domain, rest sourced from reference TRBV5-1 and TRBJ2-3, is KAGVTQTPRYLIKTRGQQVTLSCSPISGHRSVSWYQQTPGQGLQFLFEYFSETQRNKGNFPGRFSGRQFSNSRSEMNVSTLELGDSALYLCASSLARSTDTQYFGPGTRLTVL.

This clonotype was observed many times. The CDR3 coding sequence is TGCAGTGCTCCTACTTGGGGCGGGGAGCTGTTTTTT. This translates into CSAPTWGGELFF. The gene calls are TRBV20-1 and TRBJ2-2, with no clear D. The CDR3 spans 12 residues. From germline, CDR1 is DFQATT and CDR2 SNEGSKA (reference sequence). V dropped 5 bases and J dropped 7 bases, with 11 bases sitting between them.

This clonotype was counted only a few times. The rearrangement joins TRBV11-2 to TRBJ2-1; a possible D gene is TRBD2 (5 bases). Germline V gene lookup returns CDR1 SGHAT and CDR2 FQNNGV. Trimming pared 5 bases from V and 8 bases from J, leaving 16 bases between. The CDR3 sequence is 14 residues long. Here the CDR3 DNA reads TGTGCCAGCAGCCCCGACTCCTTGCGGGATGAGCAGTTCTTC. Amino acid sequence: CASSPDSLRDEQFF. The complete variable domain, with remaining parts taken from reference TRBV11-2 and TRBJ2-1, reads EAGVAQSPRYKIIEKRQSVAFWCNPISGHATLYWYQQILGQGPKLLIQFQNNGVVDDSQLPKDRFSAERLKGVDSTLKIQPAKLEDSAVYLCASSPDSLRDEQFFGPGTRLTVL.

This clonotype was seen more than once but under ten times. The CDR3 loop is CASSLVSGSYEQYF. CDR3 DNA sequence: TGTGCCAGCAGCTTAGTTTCGGGCTCCTACGAGCAGTACTTC. The chain employs TRBV7-2 and TRBJ2-7; no firm D call. The germline V gene encodes CDR1 SGHTA and CDR2 FQGNSA. The V end lost 1 base, the J end lost 0 bases, and 7 bases lay between the germline ends. The CDR3 is made up of 14 amino acids.

The sample holds a few counts of this clonotype. The J gene is TRBJ2-7, the V gene TRBV7-6, with TRBD1 matching 10 bases. This CDR3 comprises 14 residues. Germline V lookup: CDR1 SGHVS, CDR2 FNYEAQ. V lost 5 bases, J lost 7 bases, and 8 bases stayed unmatched. The CDR3 is CASSRDRGSGEQYV. The CDR3 nucleotides are TGTGCCAGCAGCCGGGACAGGGGCAGTGGAGAGCAGTACGTC.

This clonotype showed up just a few times. The chain recombines TRBV2 with TRBJ2-7, with a weak D call TRBD2 (5 bases). The V gene lost 5 bases and the J gene lost 0 bases, with 17 bases spanning the gap. This CDR3 contains 16 residues. CDR1 is SNHLY and CDR2 is FYNNEI in the germline V gene. The CDR3 coding sequence is TGTGCCAGCAGTTTGGCCGGTTGGGAGACCTCCTACGAGCAGTACGTC. Protein: CASSLAGWETSYEQYV.

Ten or more counts support this clonotype. This rearrangement joins TRBV27 to TRBJ2-7; TRBD1 matches at 7 bases. Germline values: CDR1 MNHEY, CDR2 SMNVEV (reference sequence). CDR3 length equals 16 residues. Trimming removed 6 bases from V and 4 bases from J; junction bases left unmatched: 15. The CDR3 DNA reads TGTGCCAGCAGCAAAACTCTTGACAGGGATAATTACGAGCAGTACTTC. It is translated as CASSKTLDRDNYEQYF.

The table lists this clonotype with a few counts. The gene calls are TRBV4-1 and TRBJ1-5, with 7 nucleotides matching TRBD1. The CDR3 has 15 amino acids. V dropped 0 bases and J dropped 5; count of bases not matched to a gene: 4. Germline CDR1 reads MGHRA; CDR2 reads YSYEKL. The CDR3 protein is CASSQEDRYYQPQHF. The CDR3 nucleotides are TGCGCCAGCAGCCAAGAGGACAGGTATTATCAGCCCCAGCATTTT.

This clonotype has just a few counts. This chain uses TRBV9 with TRBJ1-5; 7 positions match TRBD1. The germline CDR1 and CDR2 sequences are SGDLS and YYNGEE. V dropped 0 bases and J dropped 6; count of bases not matched to a gene: 3. The CDR3 is made up of 14 amino acids. CDR3 sequence (DNA): TGTGCCAGCAGCGTAGGCGCAGGGGGTCAGCCCCAGCATTTT. This sequence encodes CASSVGAGGQPQHF.

This clonotype was picked up a small number of times. The rearrangement joins TRBV7-3 to TRBJ2-1, with a possible D match to TRBD1 (6 bases). V was trimmed by 2 bases and J by 7 bases, leaving 12 bases between them. Germline-derived CDR1 and CDR2 are SGHTA and FQGTGA. The CDR3 spans 14 residues. DNA of the CDR3: TGTGCCAGCAGCTTACGACGGGACACTAATGAGCAGTTCTTC. This codes for CASSLRRDTNEQFF.